A selection of T cell receptor beta chains follows, all from one sample in a study of T cell responses to AZD1222 COVID-19 vaccine. Some clones are missing from TCRdb's copy, which holds only in-frame ones; the method was immunoSEQ multiplex PCR. The sample has more than 85,000 clones, 70% to 90% seen once. The source material was peripheral blood, sampled 28 days after the second AZD1222 dose. These receptors were taken from an adult who received the AZD1222 COVID-19 vaccine. Both conserved end residues are part of each CDR3. D genes are given only for firm matches. The size of a clone is reported for some rows only, either as once, few or many, or as a class for expanded clones.

CDR3aa: CASSKGGSYEQYF
CDR3nt: TGTGCCAGTAGCAAGGGGGGTTCCTACGAGCAGTACTTC
d_gene: NA
abundance: NA
v_gene: TRBV19
j_gene: TRBJ2-7

CDR3aa: CASSLNRYGYTF
CDR3nt: TGTGCCAGCAGCTTAAATCGATATGGCTACACCTTC
d_gene: NA
abundance: NA
v_gene: TRBV11-3
j_gene: TRBJ1-2

CDR3aa: CASSLGQGFNNEQFF
CDR3nt: TGTGCCAGCAGCTTAGGTCAGGGGTTCAACAATGAGCAGTTCTTC
d_gene: NA
abundance: NA
v_gene: TRBV7-2
j_gene: TRBJ2-1

CDR3aa: CASSYYRGYGYTF
CDR3nt: TGTGCCAGCAGTTACTACCGCGGGTATGGCTACACCTTC
d_gene: NA
abundance: NA
v_gene: TRBV6-2/TRBV6-3
j_gene: TRBJ1-2

CDR3aa: CASSSAGRNTGELFF
CDR3nt: TGTGCCAGCAGTTCAGCCGGCCGTAACACCGGGGAGCTGTTTTTT
d_gene: NA
abundance: NA
v_gene: TRBV28
j_gene: TRBJ2-2

CDR3aa: CASSRTRPGEAGANVLTF
CDR3nt: TGTGCCAGTAGTAGGACCCGGCCCGGCGAAGCTGGGGCCAACGTCCTGACTTTC
d_gene: NA
abundance: NA
v_gene: TRBV19
j_gene: TRBJ2-6

CDR3aa: CASSPRGLDGYTF
CDR3nt: TGCGCCAGCAGCCCGCGGGGGTTGGATGGCTACACCTTC
d_gene: NA
abundance: NA
v_gene: TRBV5-1
j_gene: TRBJ1-2

CDR3aa: CAWSVGRNTEAFF
CDR3nt: TGTGCCTGGAGTGTAGGGAGGAACACTGAAGCTTTCTTT
d_gene: NA
abundance: NA
v_gene: TRBV30
j_gene: TRBJ1-1

CDR3aa: CASSHPPGTRLKPNTEAFF
CDR3nt: TGTGCCAGCAGTCACCCCCCTGGGACACGTTTAAAACCCAACACTGAAGCTTTCTTT
d_gene: NA
abundance: NA
v_gene: TRBV6-6
j_gene: TRBJ1-1

CDR3aa: CASGTNQPQHF
CDR3nt: TGTGCCAGTGGGACCAATCAGCCCCAGCATTTT
d_gene: NA
abundance: once
v_gene: TRBV19
j_gene: TRBJ1-5

CDR3aa: CASRGGSGRASEQFF
CDR3nt: TGTGCCAGCAGGGGGGGTAGCGGGAGGGCGAGTGAGCAGTTCTTC
d_gene: TRBD2
abundance: NA
v_gene: TRBV2
j_gene: TRBJ2-1

CDR3aa: CASSPRQVSYEQYF
CDR3nt: TGTGCCAGCAGTCCTAGACAGGTCTCCTACGAGCAGTACTTC
d_gene: NA
abundance: many
v_gene: TRBV28
j_gene: TRBJ2-7

CDR3aa: CASSREDGTYGYTF
CDR3nt: TGTGCCAGCAGCAGAGAGGACGGTACCTATGGCTACACCTTC
d_gene: NA
abundance: NA
v_gene: TRBV7-9
j_gene: TRBJ1-2

CDR3aa: CASSELSPHNEQFF
CDR3nt: TGTGCCAGCAGTGAACTGTCTCCACACAATGAGCAGTTCTTC
d_gene: NA
abundance: NA
v_gene: TRBV6-1
j_gene: TRBJ2-1

CDR3aa: CASSISSGSLGYTF
CDR3nt: TGTGCCAGTAGTATATCATCGGGTTCCCTTGGCTACACCTTC
d_gene: NA
abundance: few
v_gene: TRBV19
j_gene: TRBJ1-2

CDR3aa: CASSVEGEQFF
CDR3nt: TGTGCCAGCAGCGTAGAAGGTGAGCAGTTCTTC
d_gene: NA
abundance: NA
v_gene: TRBV9
j_gene: TRBJ2-1

CDR3aa: CASSRDNRNYGYTF
CDR3nt: TGTGCCAGCAGCAGGGACAACCGAAACTATGGCTACACCTTC
d_gene: NA
abundance: NA
v_gene: TRBV6-5
j_gene: TRBJ1-2

CDR3aa: CAWSVGAFHTIYF
CDR3nt: TGTGCCTGGAGTGTGGGGGCCTTCCACACCATATATTTT
d_gene: NA
abundance: NA
v_gene: TRBV30
j_gene: TRBJ1-3

CDR3aa: CASSLAAGNVNEQFF
CDR3nt: TGCGCCAGCAGCTTGGCAGCGGGGAATGTCAATGAGCAGTTCTTC
d_gene: TRBD2
abundance: NA
v_gene: TRBV5-1
j_gene: TRBJ2-1

CDR3aa: CSAANTLGEQYF
CDR3nt: TGCAGCGCTGCTAATACTCTTGGCGAGCAGTACTTC
d_gene: NA
abundance: NA
v_gene: TRBV29-1
j_gene: TRBJ2-7

CDR3aa: CASSLGSSGGIPDTQYF
CDR3nt: TGCGCCAGCAGCTTGGGTTCTAGCGGGGGGATCCCAGATACGCAGTATTTT
d_gene: TRBD2
abundance: NA
v_gene: TRBV5-1
j_gene: TRBJ2-3

CDR3aa: CASSGGSYNSPLHF
CDR3nt: TGTGCCAGCAGCGGAGGCTCCTATAATTCACCCCTCCACTTT
d_gene: NA
abundance: NA
v_gene: TRBV7-8
j_gene: TRBJ1-6

CDR3aa: CATKAGTDYEQYF
CDR3nt: TGCGCCACCAAAGCCGGGACAGATTACGAGCAGTACTTC
d_gene: TRBD1
abundance: NA
v_gene: TRBV23-1
j_gene: TRBJ2-7

CDR3aa: CASSVETQHTEAFF
CDR3nt: TGTGCCAGCAGCGTTGAGACGCAGCACACTGAAGCTTTCTTT
d_gene: NA
abundance: NA
v_gene: TRBV2
j_gene: TRBJ1-1

CDR3aa: CASSSPGQGTDEQFF
CDR3nt: TGTGCCAGCAGTTCCCCCGGACAGGGGACCGATGAGCAGTTCTTC
d_gene: TRBD1
abundance: NA
v_gene: TRBV27
j_gene: TRBJ2-1

CDR3aa: CASSAYPANTGELFF
CDR3nt: TGTGCCAGCAGTGCCTACCCAGCGAACACCGGGGAGCTGTTTTTT
d_gene: NA
abundance: NA
v_gene: TRBV25-1
j_gene: TRBJ2-2

CDR3aa: CASSPGTRGQYF
CDR3nt: TGTGCCAGCAGCCCGGGGACTCGGGGGCAGTACTTC
d_gene: NA
abundance: NA
v_gene: TRBV6-2/TRBV6-3
j_gene: TRBJ2-7

CDR3aa: CASSRTENTEAFF
CDR3nt: TGTGCCAGTAGTAGGACAGAGAACACTGAAGCTTTCTTT
d_gene: NA
abundance: NA
v_gene: TRBV19
j_gene: TRBJ1-1

CDR3aa: CASSDSRGRDEQFF
CDR3nt: TGTGCCAGCAGCGACTCTCGAGGGCGGGATGAGCAGTTCTTC
d_gene: NA
abundance: NA
v_gene: TRBV16
j_gene: TRBJ2-1

CDR3aa: CASSLELAPYNEQFF
CDR3nt: TGTGCCAGCAGCTTGGAACTAGCCCCATACAATGAGCAGTTCTTC
d_gene: NA
abundance: NA
v_gene: TRBV5-4
j_gene: TRBJ2-1

CDR3aa: CASSFRGNTIYF
CDR3nt: TGTGCCAGCAGTTTCAGGGGGAACACCATATATTTT
d_gene: TRBD1
abundance: NA
v_gene: TRBV12-3/TRBV12-4
j_gene: TRBJ1-3

CDR3aa: CASSFGTGGDGYTF
CDR3nt: TGTGCCAGCAGCTTCGGGACAGGGGGCGATGGCTACACCTTC
d_gene: TRBD1
abundance: NA
v_gene: TRBV11-2
j_gene: TRBJ1-2

CDR3aa: CASSSVRGVGNSPLHF
CDR3nt: TGTGCCAGCTCATCGGTGAGAGGGGTCGGGAATTCACCCCTCCACTTT
d_gene: NA
abundance: NA
v_gene: TRBV18
j_gene: TRBJ1-6

CDR3aa: CASSQTSNPHEQYF
CDR3nt: TGCGCCAGCAGCCAAACTAGTAATCCCCACGAGCAGTACTTC
d_gene: NA
abundance: NA
v_gene: TRBV5-1
j_gene: TRBJ2-7

CDR3aa: CASSWTGENTEAFF
CDR3nt: TGTGCCAGTAGCTGGACAGGAGAGAACACTGAAGCTTTCTTT
d_gene: TRBD1
abundance: NA
v_gene: TRBV19
j_gene: TRBJ1-1

CDR3aa: CASSRAQDIGNQPQHF
CDR3nt: TGTGCCAGTAGTAGAGCGCAGGACATTGGCAATCAGCCCCAGCATTTT
d_gene: NA
abundance: NA
v_gene: TRBV19
j_gene: TRBJ1-5

CDR3aa: CAIKSSLNTGELFF
CDR3nt: TGTGCCATCAAGAGTAGTCTGAACACCGGGGAGCTGTTTTTT
d_gene: NA
abundance: NA
v_gene: TRBV10-3
j_gene: TRBJ2-2